The subject of this entry is one T cell receptor (beta chain). The germline gives CDR1 MNHEY, CDR2 SVGEGT. The V gene lost 9 bases and the J gene lost 4 bases, with 18 bases spanning the gap. The CDR3 totals 14 residues. The entry originates in a study of CD8 T cells in Susac syndrome. Roughly 0.45 to 1 ug RNA was reverse transcribed with random hexamers. Across 54 Vbeta and 13 Jbeta, immunoSEQ multiplex PCR amplified TCR beta CDR3. One entry per CDR3 protein results from TCRdb running MiXCR on the immunoSEQ multiplex PCR reads. The table records some 57,000 distinct CDR3 sequences, over 85% of them present only once. CD8+ and CD4+ T cells from blood underwent TCR beta sequencing, which was carried out in a high-throughput format. Negative isolation yielded CD4+ and CD8+ T cells, and FACS enriched TEMRA cells.

The sequence derives from a human donor in good health. The gene calls are TRBV6-2 or TRBV6-3 and TRBJ1-1; perhaps TRBD1 as D (5 bases). The specimen sequenced was CD8+ T cells from PBMCs. CDR3 amino acids: CASVADGGITEAFF. The DNA of the CDR3 is TGTGCCAGTGTCGCCGACGGGGGGATCACTGAAGCTTTCTTT.